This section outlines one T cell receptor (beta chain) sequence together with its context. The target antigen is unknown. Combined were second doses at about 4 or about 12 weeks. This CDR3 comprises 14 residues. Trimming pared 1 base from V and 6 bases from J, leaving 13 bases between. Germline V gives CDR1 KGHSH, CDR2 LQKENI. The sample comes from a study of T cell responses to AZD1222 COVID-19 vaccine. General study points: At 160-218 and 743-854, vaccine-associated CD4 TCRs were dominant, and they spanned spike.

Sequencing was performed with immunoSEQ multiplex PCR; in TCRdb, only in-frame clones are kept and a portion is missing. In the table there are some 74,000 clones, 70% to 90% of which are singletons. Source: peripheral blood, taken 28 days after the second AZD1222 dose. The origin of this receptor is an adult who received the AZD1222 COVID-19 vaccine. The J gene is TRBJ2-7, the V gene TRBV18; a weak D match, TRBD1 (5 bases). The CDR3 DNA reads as TGTGCCAGCTCACCACTTGAGACAGCCCCCGAGCAGTACTTC. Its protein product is CASSPLETAPEQYF.